Detailed here is one TCR beta chain. Authors' processing steps: Using reference gene primer amplification, nucleated cell counts were estimated. Using immunoSEQ multiplex PCR, the repertoire was profiled, and TCRdb retains in-frame clones only, with some absent. The V and J calls and the clone size are those of that table, but D and trimming were determined from the DNA. The table shows just under 95,000 clones, with roughly 75% occurring only once. This record belongs to a study of blood T cell repertoires in COVID-19. About the study: The United States, Italy and Spain supplied acute and convalescent COVID-19 samples. Nucleic acid was either cDNA or gDNA, and it came from T cells, B-cell-depleted T cells, or PBMCs.

From germline, CDR1 is SEHNR and CDR2 FQNEAQ (reference sequence). With 1 base removed from V and 0 bases from J, the gap between germline ends came to 12 bases. The CDR3 sequence is 16 residues long. The sequenced material came from peripheral blood. The rearrangement joins TRBV7-9 to TRBJ1-2; D is unclear. This clonotype originated in a man aged 50 to 60 who had recovered from COVID-19. CDR3 coding DNA: TGTGCCAGCAGCTTAGGTGGTAGTGCATCTAACTATGGCTACACCTTC. It is translated as CASSLGGSASNYGYTF. Together with reference TRBV7-9 and TRBJ1-2, the CDR3 gives the full variable domain: DTGVSQNPRHKITKRGQNVTFRCDPISEHNRLYWYRQTLGQGPEFLTYFQNEAQLEKSRLLSDRFSAERPKGSFSTLEIQRTEQGDSAMYLCASSLGGSASNYGYTFGSGTRLTVV.